The 19 T cell receptor beta chains below come from one sample, sequenced in a study of cytomegalovirus exposure and HLA in healthy donors. The PCR employed 60 Vbeta primers together with 13 Jbeta primers. The protocol was immunoSEQ multiplex PCR, while the TCRdb copy is restricted to in-frame clones and leaves out a portion. This table has around 99,000 clones, around 77% appearing once. Sequencing was carried out using PBMCs. These receptors were taken from a man aged 45-65 years in good health and CMV-seropositive.

This chain uses TRBV28 with TRBJ1-6; D is ambiguous. This CDR3 spans 13 amino acids. The V end lost 4 bases, the J end lost 6 bases, and 7 bases lay between the germline ends. Germline CDR1 and CDR2: MDHEN and SYDVKM. The CDR3 loop reads CASSSLSNSPLHF. CDR3 DNA sequence: TGTGCCAGCAGTTCCTTGAGTAATTCACCCCTCCACTTT.

The chain employs TRBV6-1 and TRBJ2-1, with 11 nucleotides matching TRBD2. The V gene end was trimmed by 8 bases and the J gene end by 8 bases; junction bases not matched to a gene: 8. The CDR3 totals 14 residues. Germline V gene sequence: CDR1 MNHNS, CDR2 SASEGT. Written as DNA, the CDR3 is TGTGCCAGCGGAGGACTAGCGGGTCGGGATGAGCAGTTCTTC. Translated: CASGGLAGRDEQFF.

This clone has just a few counts. V usage is TRBV5-6 and J usage is TRBJ1-3; D is unclear. This CDR3 has 14 amino acids. V was cut by 4 bases and J by 0 bases, with 8 bases left in between. Per germline, CDR1 SGHDT and CDR2 YYEEEE. The CDR3 nucleotides read TGTGCCAGCAGCGGGCTTCCCTCTGGAAACACCATATATTTT. This codes for CASSGLPSGNTIYF.

The chain employs TRBV4-3 and TRBJ2-7, with TRBD2 matching over 7 bases. The junction had 7 bases not matched to a gene; V was cut back by 2 bases and J by 3 bases. CDR1 and CDR2 from the germline V gene are LGHNA and YSLEER. This CDR3 region has 15 residues. CDR3 region: CASSQNQRGIYEQYF. DNA of the CDR3: TGCGCCAGCAGCCAAAACCAGCGGGGCATCTACGAGCAGTACTTC.

The V call is TRBV7-8, the J call TRBJ1-1; perhaps TRBD1 as D (5 bases). V gave up 0 bases and J gave up 5 bases, with 19 bases separating them. CDR1 is SGHVS, CDR2 FQNEAQ, per germline. This CDR3 spans 17 amino acids. CDR3 in amino acids: CASSLAGGAGRYTEAFF. The CDR3 DNA reads TGTGCCAGCAGCTTAGCTGGAGGGGCAGGTAGATATACTGAAGCTTTCTTT.

This clone was seen only once. Germline and junction disagree at one end, which may indicate a read error. The chain is built from TRBV7-9 and TRBJ1-1, with D uncertain. Per the germline V gene, CDR1 is SEHNR and CDR2 is FQNEAQ (reference sequence). This CDR3 has 12 amino acids. CDR3 protein: CSSSLAYTEAFF. CDR3 bases: TGTTCCAGCAGCTTAGCCTACACTGAAGCTTTCTTT.

The gene calls are TRBV28 and TRBJ1-2, with unresolved D. The germline V gene has CDR1 MDHEN and CDR2 SYDVKM. V lost 3 bases and J lost 4, with 12 bases in between. The CDR3 consists of 14 residues. For the CDR3, the DNA is TGTGCCAGCAGTTTTGAGACATCAATCTATGGCTACACCTTC. As protein: CASSFETSIYGYTF.

The rearrangement joins TRBV30 to TRBJ2-4; TRBD2 aligns across 9 bases. Trimming at V came to 0 bases and at J to 0 bases, leaving 6 bases not matched to a gene. Germline V gene data show CDR1 as GTSNPN and CDR2 as SVGIG (reference sequence). This CDR3 region has 17 residues. The CDR3 is CAWSVAGGPKAKNIQYF. CDR3 bases: TGTGCCTGGAGTGTTGCGGGGGGGCCCAAAGCCAAAAACATTCAGTACTTC.

J is TRBJ1-3 and V is TRBV11-2; D is undetermined. The germline gives CDR1 SGHAT, CDR2 FQNNGV. The CDR3 length is 16 residues. V was shortened by 0 bases and J by 0 bases, with 9 bases between the two germline ends. The CDR3 bases are TGTGCCAGCAGCTTAGAACTCAACCCCTCTGGAAACACCATATATTTT. Translating gives CASSLELNPSGNTIYF.

This clone has just one count. The chain is built from TRBV5-1 and TRBJ2-5; TRBD2 matches at 11 bases. The CDR3 spans 16 residues. Germline values: CDR1 SGHRS, CDR2 YFSETQ. Trimming cost V 4 bases and J 5 bases; bases outside gene matches: 10. The CDR3, as DNA: TGCGCCAGCAGCGCCTCCACTAGCGGGGGCGGGGAGACCCAGTACTTC. Translating it yields CASSASTSGGGETQYF.

J is TRBJ2-5 and V is TRBV15, with D unresolved. CDR1 and CDR2 (germline): LNHNV, YYDKDF (reference sequence). Trimming shortened V by 0 bases and J by 5 bases, and 13 bases separated the two germline ends. The CDR3 sequence is 15 residues long. CDR3 nucleotide sequence: TGTGCCACCAGCAGAGATGATCGAGGCCTCGAGACCCAGTACTTC. As protein: CATSRDDRGLETQYF.

The V call is TRBV7-2, the J call TRBJ1-1, with 7 bases lining up with TRBD1. Germline-derived CDR1 and CDR2 are SGHTA and FQGNSA. The length of the CDR3 is 13 residues. Germline trimming cut 4 bases from V and 10 bases from J; bases unmatched to any gene: 9. CDR3 DNA sequence: TGTGCCAGCAGCTCAGCTCGGACAGGCTTAGCTTTCTTT. It yields the protein CASSSARTGLAFF.

The rearrangement joins TRBV7-3 to TRBJ2-1; TRBD2 agrees at 13 bases. Unmatched junction bases numbered 5, after V lost 4 bases and J lost 5 bases. The CDR3 totals 16 residues. Germline V gene sequence: CDR1 SGHTA, CDR2 FQGTGA. CDR3 bases: TGTGCCAGCAGCTGGGTCGGGACTAGCGGGGACAATGAGCAGTTCTTC. As protein: CASSWVGTSGDNEQFF.

This chain joins TRBV7-6 and TRBJ2-5; the match to TRBD2 covers 14 bases. Unmatched junction bases numbered 11, after V lost 5 bases and J lost 3 bases. The CDR3 extends over 18 amino acids. The germline gives CDR1 SGHVS, CDR2 FNYEAQ. The CDR3 loop reads CASSRGPGTSGGEETQYF. DNA of the CDR3: TGTGCCAGCAGCCGGGGACCCGGGACTAGCGGGGGAGAAGAGACCCAGTACTTC.

The genes are TRBV6-1 and TRBJ1-2, with a tentative D call TRBD1 (5 bases). Looked up from germline, CDR1 is MNHNS and CDR2 is SASEGT. The CDR3 contains 15 residues. With 3 bases removed from V and 3 bases from J, the gap between germline ends came to 14 bases. In nucleotides, the CDR3 is TGTGCCAGCAGTGACCCGATCGGGGGATACTATGGCTACACCTTC. Protein: CASSDPIGGYYGYTF.

The rearrangement uses TRBV6-6 and TRBJ1-2, with D possibly being TRBD1 (5 bases). This CDR3 has 13 residues. Trimming shortened V by 2 bases and J by 3 bases, and 7 bases separated the two germline ends. Looked up from germline, CDR1 is MNHNY and CDR2 is SVGAGI (reference sequence). The DNA for the CDR3 is TGTGCCAGCAGTTACGAGACAGACTATGGCTACACCTTC. Translated: CASSYETDYGYTF.

On this clone itself: Mismatch with germline at one junction end may stem from a read error. The chain has TRBV6-4 and TRBJ1-2; D may be TRBD1 (6 bases). Germline values: CDR1 MRHNA, CDR2 SNTAGT. This CDR3 comprises 13 residues. CDR3 sequence reads: CASSDSRGGGYPF. The CDR3 DNA sequence: TGTGCCAGCAGTGACTCAAGGGGGGGAGGCTACCCCTTC.

V gene TRBV7-9 combines with J gene TRBJ1-5; the match to TRBD1 covers 10 bases. The CDR3 sequence is 18 residues long. V was clipped by 4 bases and J by 3 bases; unmatched bases: 12. The germline gives CDR1 SEHNR, CDR2 FQNEAQ (reference sequence). DNA for the CDR3: TGTGCCAGCAGCTCACCCGGGACAGGGGCCGGGCCCAATCAGCCCCAGCATTTT. It specifies CASSSPGTGAGPNQPQHF.

Regarding this clone: Relative to the germline gene, one junction end is altered; a read error may explain this. V is TRBV7-9 and J is TRBJ1-1; 9 positions match TRBD1. This CDR3 has 12 residues. From germline, CDR1 is SEHNR and CDR2 FQNEAQ (reference sequence). This CDR3 is CSSSTGGPEAFF. The CDR3 nucleotides are TGTTCCAGCAGCACAGGGGGCCCCGAAGCTTTCTTT.